This record concerns one TCR beta chain sequence. V lost 3 bases to trimming and J lost 3 bases, with 12 bases between them. The germline gives CDR1 SEHNR, CDR2 FQNEAQ (reference sequence). This CDR3 is built from 15 residues. The data originate from a study of CD8+ T cells in alopecia areata. Extracted from the samples, RNA was reverse transcribed into cDNA to serve as the sequencing template. Here immunoSEQ multiplex PCR was the method, and the copy in TCRdb shows in-frame clones only, minus some. The sample yields 190,000 or so clones, 50% to 60% seen once. The treatment is: oral pan-JAK inhibitor, 5-10 mg twice daily.

This receptor was taken from a human donor with alopecia areata. The J gene is TRBJ1-5, the V gene TRBV7-9; unclear D gene. The sequencing here drew on CD4+ T cells sorted from blood, taken at week 4, from a patient treated with tofacitinib. The CDR3 sequence: CASSFGGRNNQPQHF. DNA of the CDR3: TGTGCCAGCAGCTTCGGTGGGAGGAACAATCAGCCCCAGCATTTT.